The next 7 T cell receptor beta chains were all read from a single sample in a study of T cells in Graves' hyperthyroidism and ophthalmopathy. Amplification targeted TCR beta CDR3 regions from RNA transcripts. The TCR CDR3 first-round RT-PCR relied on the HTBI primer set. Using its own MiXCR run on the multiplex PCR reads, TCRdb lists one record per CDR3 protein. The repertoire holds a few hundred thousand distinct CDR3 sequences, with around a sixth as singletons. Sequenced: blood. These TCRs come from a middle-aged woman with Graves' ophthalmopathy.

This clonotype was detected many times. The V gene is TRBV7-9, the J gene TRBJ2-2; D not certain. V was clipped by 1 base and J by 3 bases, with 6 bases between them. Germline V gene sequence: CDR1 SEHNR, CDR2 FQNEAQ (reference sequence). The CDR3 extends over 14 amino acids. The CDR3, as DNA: TGTGCCAGCAGCTTAGGGGTCGACACCGGGGAGCTGTTTTTT. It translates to CASSLGVDTGELFF.

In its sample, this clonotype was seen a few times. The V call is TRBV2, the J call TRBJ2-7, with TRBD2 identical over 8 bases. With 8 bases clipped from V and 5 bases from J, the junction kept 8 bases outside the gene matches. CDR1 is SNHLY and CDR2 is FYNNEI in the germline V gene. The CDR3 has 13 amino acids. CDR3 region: CASGREGPNEQYF. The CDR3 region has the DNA TGTGCCAGCGGACGGGAGGGCCCAAACGAGCAGTACTTC.

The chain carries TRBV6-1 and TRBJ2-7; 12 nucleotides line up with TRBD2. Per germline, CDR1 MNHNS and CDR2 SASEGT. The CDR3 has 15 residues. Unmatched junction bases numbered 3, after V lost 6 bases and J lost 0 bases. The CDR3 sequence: CASRRLAGDSYEQYF. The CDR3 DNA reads TGTGCCAGCAGGAGACTAGCGGGGGACTCCTACGAGCAGTACTTC.

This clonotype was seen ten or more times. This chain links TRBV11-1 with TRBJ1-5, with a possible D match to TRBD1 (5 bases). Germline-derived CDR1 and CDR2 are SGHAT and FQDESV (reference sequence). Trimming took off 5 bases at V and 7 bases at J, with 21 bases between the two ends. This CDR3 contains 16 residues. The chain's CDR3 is CASSPHSSQGWQPQHF. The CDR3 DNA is TGTGCCAGCAGCCCCCATAGTTCGCAGGGATGGCAGCCCCAGCATTTT.

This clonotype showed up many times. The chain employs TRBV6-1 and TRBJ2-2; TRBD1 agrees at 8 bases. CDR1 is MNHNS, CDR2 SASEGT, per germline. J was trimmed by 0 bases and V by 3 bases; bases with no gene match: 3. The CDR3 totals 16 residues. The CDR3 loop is CASSDRGRPNTGELFF. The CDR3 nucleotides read TGTGCCAGCAGTGACAGGGGGCGGCCGAACACCGGGGAGCTGTTTTTT.

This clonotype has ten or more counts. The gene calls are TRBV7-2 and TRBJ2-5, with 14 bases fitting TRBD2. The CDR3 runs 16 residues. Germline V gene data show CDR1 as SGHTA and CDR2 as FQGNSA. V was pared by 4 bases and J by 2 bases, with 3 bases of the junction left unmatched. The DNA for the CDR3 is TGTGCCAGCAGCTGGGGACTAGCGGGAGTTCAAGAGACCCAGTACTTC. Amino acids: CASSWGLAGVQETQYF. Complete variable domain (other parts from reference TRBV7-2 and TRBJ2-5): GAGVSQSPSNKVTEKGKDVELRCDPISGHTALYWYRQSLGQGLEFLIYFQGNSAPDKSGLPSDRFSAERTGGSVSTLTIQRTQQEDSAVYLCASSWGLAGVQETQYFGPGTRLLVL.

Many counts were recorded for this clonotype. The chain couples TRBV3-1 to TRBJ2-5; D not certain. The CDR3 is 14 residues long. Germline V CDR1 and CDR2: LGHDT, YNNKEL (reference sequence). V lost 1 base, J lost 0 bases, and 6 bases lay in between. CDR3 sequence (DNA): TGTGCCAGCAGCCAAGGACTGGACCAAGAGACCCAGTACTTC. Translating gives CASSQGLDQETQYF.